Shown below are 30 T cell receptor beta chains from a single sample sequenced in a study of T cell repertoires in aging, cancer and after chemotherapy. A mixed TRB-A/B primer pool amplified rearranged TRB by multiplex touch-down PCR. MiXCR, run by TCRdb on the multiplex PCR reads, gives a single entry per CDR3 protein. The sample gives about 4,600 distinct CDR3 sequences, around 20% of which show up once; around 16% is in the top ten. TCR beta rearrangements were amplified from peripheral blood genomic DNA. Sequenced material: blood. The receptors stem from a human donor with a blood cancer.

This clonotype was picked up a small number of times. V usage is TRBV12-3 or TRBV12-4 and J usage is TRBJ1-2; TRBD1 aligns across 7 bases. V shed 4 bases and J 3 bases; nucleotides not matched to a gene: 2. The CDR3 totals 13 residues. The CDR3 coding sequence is TGTGCCAGCAGTTGGGACAGAGACTATGGCTACACCTTC. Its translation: CASSWDRDYGYTF.

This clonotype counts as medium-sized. In nucleotides, the CDR3 is TGTGCCAGCAGCCGACTAGCGGGTGGAGCAGATACGCAGTATTTT. Its translation: CASSRLAGGADTQYF. This sequence joins TRBV6-2 or TRBV6-3 and TRBJ2-3; 10 nucleotides line up with TRBD2. J gave up 4 bases and V 6 bases, and 7 bases lay outside the gene matches. The CDR3 runs 15 residues. Germline values: CDR1 MNHEY, CDR2 SVGEGT.

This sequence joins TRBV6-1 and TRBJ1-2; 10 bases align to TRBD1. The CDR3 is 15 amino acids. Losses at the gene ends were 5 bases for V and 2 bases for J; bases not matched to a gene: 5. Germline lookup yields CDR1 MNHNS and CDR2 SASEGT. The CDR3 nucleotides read TGTGCCAGCAGTCGACAGGGGGCTGGGAACTATGGCTACACCTTC. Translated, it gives CASSRQGAGNYGYTF.

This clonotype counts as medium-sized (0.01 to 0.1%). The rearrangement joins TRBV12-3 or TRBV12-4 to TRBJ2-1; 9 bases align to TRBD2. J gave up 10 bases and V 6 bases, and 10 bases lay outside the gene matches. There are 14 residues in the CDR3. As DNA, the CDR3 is TGTGCCAGCAGCCCTGGCGGGGGGGCCGGAGAGCAGTTCTTC. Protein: CASSPGGGAGEQFF.

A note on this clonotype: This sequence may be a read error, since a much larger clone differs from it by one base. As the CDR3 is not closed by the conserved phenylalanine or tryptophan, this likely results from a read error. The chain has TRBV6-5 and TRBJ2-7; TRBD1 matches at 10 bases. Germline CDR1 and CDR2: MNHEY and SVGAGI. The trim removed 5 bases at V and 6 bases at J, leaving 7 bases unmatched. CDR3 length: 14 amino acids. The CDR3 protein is CASSPRDRGGEQYL. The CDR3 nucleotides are TGTGCCAGCAGTCCCCGGGACAGGGGTGGCGAGCAGTACCTC.

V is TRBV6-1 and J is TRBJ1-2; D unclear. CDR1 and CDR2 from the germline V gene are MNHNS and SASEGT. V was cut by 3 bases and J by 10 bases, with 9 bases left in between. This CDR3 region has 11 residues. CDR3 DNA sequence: TGTGCCAGCAGTGAGACGACGGTCTACACCTTC. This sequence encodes CASSETTVYTF.

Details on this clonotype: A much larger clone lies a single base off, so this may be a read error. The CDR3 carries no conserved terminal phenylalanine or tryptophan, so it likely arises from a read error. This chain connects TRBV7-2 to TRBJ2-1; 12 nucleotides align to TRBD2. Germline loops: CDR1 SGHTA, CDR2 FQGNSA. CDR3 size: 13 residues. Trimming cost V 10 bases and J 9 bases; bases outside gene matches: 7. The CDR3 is CATRTSGVVEQFY. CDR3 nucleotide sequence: TGTGCCACCCGGACTAGCGGGGTCGTTGAGCAGTTCTAC.

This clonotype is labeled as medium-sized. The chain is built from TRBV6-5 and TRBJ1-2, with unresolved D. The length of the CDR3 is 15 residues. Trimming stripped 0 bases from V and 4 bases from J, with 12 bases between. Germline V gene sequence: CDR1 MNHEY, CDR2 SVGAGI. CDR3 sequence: CASSYSGNIGYGYTF. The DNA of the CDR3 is TGTGCCAGCAGTTACTCCGGGAATATCGGCTATGGCTACACCTTC.

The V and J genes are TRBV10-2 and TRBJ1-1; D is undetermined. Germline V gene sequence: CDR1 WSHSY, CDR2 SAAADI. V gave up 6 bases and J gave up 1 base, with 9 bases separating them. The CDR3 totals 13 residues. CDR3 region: CASSPDWNTEAFF. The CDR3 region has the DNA TGCGCCAGCAGCCCCGACTGGAACACTGAAGCTTTCTTT.

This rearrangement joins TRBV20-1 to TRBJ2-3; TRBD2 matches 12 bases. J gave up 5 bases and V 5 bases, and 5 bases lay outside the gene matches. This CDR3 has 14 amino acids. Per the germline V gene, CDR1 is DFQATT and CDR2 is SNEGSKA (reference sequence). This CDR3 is CSASLAGGRDTQYF. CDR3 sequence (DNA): TGCAGTGCTTCACTAGCGGGGGGCAGAGATACGCAGTATTTT.

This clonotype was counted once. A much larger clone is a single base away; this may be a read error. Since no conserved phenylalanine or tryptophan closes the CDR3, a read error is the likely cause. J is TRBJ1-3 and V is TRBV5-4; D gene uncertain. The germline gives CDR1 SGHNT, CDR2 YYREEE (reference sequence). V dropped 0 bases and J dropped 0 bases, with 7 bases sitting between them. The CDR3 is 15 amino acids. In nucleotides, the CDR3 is TGTGCCAGCAGCTTGGATAGCCTCTCTGGAAACACCATATATTTA. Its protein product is CASSLDSLSGNTIYL.

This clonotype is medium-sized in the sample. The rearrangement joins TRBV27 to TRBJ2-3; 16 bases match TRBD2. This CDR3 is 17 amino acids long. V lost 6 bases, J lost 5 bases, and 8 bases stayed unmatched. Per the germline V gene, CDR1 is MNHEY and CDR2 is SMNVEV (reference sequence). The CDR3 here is CASRPGTSGGAKDTQYF. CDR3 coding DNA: TGTGCCAGCAGACCCGGGACTAGCGGGGGGGCGAAAGATACGCAGTATTTT.

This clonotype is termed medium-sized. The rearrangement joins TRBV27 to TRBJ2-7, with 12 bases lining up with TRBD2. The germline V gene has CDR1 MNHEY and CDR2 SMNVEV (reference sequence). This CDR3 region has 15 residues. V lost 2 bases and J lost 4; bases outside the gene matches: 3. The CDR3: CASSLLLAGGYEQYF. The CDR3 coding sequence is TGTGCCAGCAGTTTACTACTAGCGGGGGGATACGAGCAGTACTTC.

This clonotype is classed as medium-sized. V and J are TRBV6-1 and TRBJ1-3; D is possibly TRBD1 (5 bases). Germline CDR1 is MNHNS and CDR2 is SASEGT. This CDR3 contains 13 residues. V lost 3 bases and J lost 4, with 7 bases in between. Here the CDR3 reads CASSEDTGNTIYF. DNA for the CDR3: TGTGCCAGCAGTGAGGACACAGGAAACACCATATATTTT.

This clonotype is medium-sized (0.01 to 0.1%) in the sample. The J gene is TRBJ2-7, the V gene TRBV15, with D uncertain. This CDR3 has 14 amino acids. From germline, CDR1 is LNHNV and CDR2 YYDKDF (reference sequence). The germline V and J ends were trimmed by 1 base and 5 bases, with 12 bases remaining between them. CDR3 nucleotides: TGTGCCACCAGCAGAGGGGTCCGGTTCAACGAGCAGTACTTC. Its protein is CATSRGVRFNEQYF.

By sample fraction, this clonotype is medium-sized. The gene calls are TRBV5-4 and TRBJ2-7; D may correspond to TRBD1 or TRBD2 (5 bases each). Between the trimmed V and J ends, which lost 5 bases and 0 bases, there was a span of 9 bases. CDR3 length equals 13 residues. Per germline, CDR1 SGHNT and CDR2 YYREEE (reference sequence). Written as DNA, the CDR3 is TGTGCCAGCAGTGGGACGTCCTCCTACGAGCAGTACTTC. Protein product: CASSGTSSYEQYF.

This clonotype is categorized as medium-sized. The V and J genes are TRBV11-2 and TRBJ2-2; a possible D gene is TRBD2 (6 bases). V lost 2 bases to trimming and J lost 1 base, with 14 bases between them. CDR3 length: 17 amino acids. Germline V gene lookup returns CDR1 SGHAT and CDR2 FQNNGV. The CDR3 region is CASSLNGGNKNTGELFF. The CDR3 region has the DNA TGTGCCAGCAGCTTAAACGGGGGTAATAAGAACACCGGGGAGCTGTTTTTT.

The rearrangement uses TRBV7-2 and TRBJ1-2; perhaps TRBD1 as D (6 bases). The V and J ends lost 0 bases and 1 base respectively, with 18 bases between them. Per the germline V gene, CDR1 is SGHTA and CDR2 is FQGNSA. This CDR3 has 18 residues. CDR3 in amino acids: CASSLAVGGQLLNYGYTF. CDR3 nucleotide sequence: TGTGCCAGCAGCTTAGCGGTAGGGGGGCAGCTACTTAACTATGGCTACACCTTC.

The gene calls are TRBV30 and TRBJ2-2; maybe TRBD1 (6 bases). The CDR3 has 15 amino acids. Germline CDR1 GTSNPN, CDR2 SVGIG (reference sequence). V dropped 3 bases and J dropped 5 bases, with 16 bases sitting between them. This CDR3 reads CAWSTGQRYTGELFF. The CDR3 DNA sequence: TGTGCCTGGAGCACCGGACAGCGCTATACCGGGGAGCTGTTTTTT. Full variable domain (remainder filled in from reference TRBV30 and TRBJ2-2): SQTIHQWPATLVQPVGSPLSLECTVEGTSNPNLYWYRQAAGRGLQLLFYSVGIGQISSEVPQNLSASRPQDRQFILSSKKLLLSDSGFYLCAWSTGQRYTGELFFGEGSRLTVL.

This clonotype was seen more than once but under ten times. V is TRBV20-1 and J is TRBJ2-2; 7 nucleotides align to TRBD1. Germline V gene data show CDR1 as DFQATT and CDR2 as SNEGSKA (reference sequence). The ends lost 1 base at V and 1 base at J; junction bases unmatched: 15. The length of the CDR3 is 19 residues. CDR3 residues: CSARGFRQGPELNTGELFF. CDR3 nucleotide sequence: TGCAGTGCTAGAGGTTTTCGACAGGGACCAGAATTGAACACCGGGGAGCTGTTTTTT.

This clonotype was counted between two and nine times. This CDR3 is CASSFRGTFPTEAFF. In DNA, the CDR3 is TGTGCCAGCAGCTTTCGCGGGACATTCCCCACTGAAGCTTTCTTT. The genes are TRBV7-9 and TRBJ1-1; possibly TRBD1 for D (6 bases). This CDR3 comprises 15 residues. Germline CDR1 reads SEHNR; CDR2 reads FQNEAQ (reference sequence). Trimming left V 3 bases short and J 4 bases short, with 15 bases between.

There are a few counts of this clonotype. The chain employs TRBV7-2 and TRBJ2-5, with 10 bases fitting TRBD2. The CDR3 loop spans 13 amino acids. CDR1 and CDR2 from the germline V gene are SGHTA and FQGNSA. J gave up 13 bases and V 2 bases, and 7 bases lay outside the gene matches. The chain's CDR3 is CASSLQLAGQGYF. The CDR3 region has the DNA TGTGCCAGCAGCTTACAACTAGCGGGGCAAGGGTACTTC.

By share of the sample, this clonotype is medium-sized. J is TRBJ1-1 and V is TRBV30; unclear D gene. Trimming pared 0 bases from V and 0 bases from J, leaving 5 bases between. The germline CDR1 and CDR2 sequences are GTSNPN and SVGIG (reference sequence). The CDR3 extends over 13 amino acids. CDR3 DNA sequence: TGTGCCTGGAGTGTGCGGTTGAACACTGAAGCTTTCTTT. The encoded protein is CAWSVRLNTEAFF.

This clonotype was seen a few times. CDR3 in amino acids: CSAPNRGTTYTDTQYF. CDR3 sequence (DNA): TGCAGTGCCCCCAATAGGGGTACCACCTACACAGATACGCAGTATTTT. The V gene is TRBV20-1, the J gene TRBJ2-3; the D gene is possibly TRBD1 (5 bases). V dropped 6 bases and J dropped 2 bases, with 21 bases sitting between them. The CDR3 has 16 residues. CDR1 and CDR2 (germline): DFQATT, SNEGSKA (reference sequence).

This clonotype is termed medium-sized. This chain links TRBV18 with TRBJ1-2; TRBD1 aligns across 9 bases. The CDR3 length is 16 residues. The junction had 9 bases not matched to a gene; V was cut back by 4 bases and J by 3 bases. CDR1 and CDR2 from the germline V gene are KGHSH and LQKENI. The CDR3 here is CASSQATGGYDYGYTF. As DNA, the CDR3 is TGTGCCAGCTCACAAGCGACAGGGGGTTACGACTATGGCTACACCTTC.

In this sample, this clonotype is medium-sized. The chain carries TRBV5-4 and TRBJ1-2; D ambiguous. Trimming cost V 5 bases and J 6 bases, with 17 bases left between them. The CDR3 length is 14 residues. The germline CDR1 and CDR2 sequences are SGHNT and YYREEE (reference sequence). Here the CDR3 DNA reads TGTGCCAGCAGTCCCCCTCGAGGGATGGATGGCTACACCTTC. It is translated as CASSPPRGMDGYTF.

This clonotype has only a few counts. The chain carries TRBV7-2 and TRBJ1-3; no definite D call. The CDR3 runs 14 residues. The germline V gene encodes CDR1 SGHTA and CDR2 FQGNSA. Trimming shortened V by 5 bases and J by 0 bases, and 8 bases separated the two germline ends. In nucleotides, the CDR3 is TGTGCCAGCAGCCTGGAGAGCTCTGGAAACACCATATATTTT. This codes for CASSLESSGNTIYF. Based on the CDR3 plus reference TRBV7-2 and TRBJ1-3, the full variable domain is GAGVSQSPSNKVTEKGKDVELRCDPISGHTALYWYRQSLGQGLEFLIYFQGNSAPDKSGLPSDRFSAERTGGSVSTLTIQRTQQEDSAVYLCASSLESSGNTIYFGEGSWLTVV.

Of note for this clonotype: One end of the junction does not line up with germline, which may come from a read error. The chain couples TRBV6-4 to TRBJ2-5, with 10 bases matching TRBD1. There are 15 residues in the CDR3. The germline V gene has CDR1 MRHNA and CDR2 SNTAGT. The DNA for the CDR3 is TGTGCCAGCAGGGACAGGGGGGGCGAAGGGAGGACCCAGTACTTT. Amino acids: CASRDRGGEGRTQYF.

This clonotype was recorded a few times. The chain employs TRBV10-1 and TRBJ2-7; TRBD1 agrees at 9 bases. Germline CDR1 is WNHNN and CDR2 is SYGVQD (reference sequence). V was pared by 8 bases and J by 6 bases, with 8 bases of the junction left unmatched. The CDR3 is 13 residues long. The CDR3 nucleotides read TGCGCCAGCGGAGGGACAGGGACTTCCGAGCAGTACTTC. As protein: CASGGTGTSEQYF.

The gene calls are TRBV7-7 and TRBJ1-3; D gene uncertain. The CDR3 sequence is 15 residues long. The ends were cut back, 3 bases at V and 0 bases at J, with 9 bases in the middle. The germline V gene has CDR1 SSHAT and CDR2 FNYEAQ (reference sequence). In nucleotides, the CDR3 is TGTGCCAGCAGCTTCAATCGGCACTCTGGAAACACCATATATTTT. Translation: CASSFNRHSGNTIYF.